Described below is a single TCR beta chain sequence and its context. Antigen unknown. CDR1 and CDR2 (germline): SGDLS, YYNGEE. Trimming shortened V by 0 bases and J by 0 bases, and 10 bases separated the two germline ends. The CDR3 runs to 16 residues. The data were produced by immunoSEQ multiplex PCR, yet TCRdb's version contains in-frame clones alone and is incomplete. The sample contains around 1.4 million clones, about 98.5% of which appear only once. This entry comes from a study of shared clonotypes between healthy human individuals. Participating donors were healthy, HIV-negative adults free of recent acute infections or vaccinations. Study results and caveats: Generation of non-shared clonotypes was less probable than generation of clonotypes shared by all four donors.

This chain uses TRBV9 with TRBJ1-3; D ambiguous. Material: naive CD4+ T cells sorted from blood. The subset denotes: CD45RA+ positively selected. The origin of this receptor is a man between 25 and 39 years old in good health. CDR3: CASSVDPGSSGNTIYF. The CDR3 DNA sequence: TGTGCCAGCAGCGTAGATCCCGGAAGCTCTGGAAACACCATATATTTT.